This TCR beta chain was sequenced in a study of somatic mutations in cytotoxic T cells in rheumatoid arthritis. Profiled with immunoSEQ multiplex PCR; TCRdb holds only in-frame clones, not every one. The repertoire holds fewer than 40,000 clones, with 75% to 90% as singletons. Trimming removed 0 bases at V and 0 bases at J, with 7 bases between. The germline V gene has CDR1 SGDLS and CDR2 YYNGEE. CDR3 size: 15 residues. As for this clone: Its antigen is as yet unknown.

Study findings and constraints: Which antigens the expanded CD8+ clones targeted was unknown. The study found CD8+ clonality increased with age in rheumatoid arthritis patients, not healthy controls.

This clonotype was sampled from an adult with rheumatoid arthritis. This rearrangement joins TRBV9 to TRBJ1-3; D call uncertain. Sequencing was performed on CD8+ T cells sorted from blood. Here the CDR3 DNA reads TGTGCCAGCAGCGTAGGTTGGGTCTCTGGAAACACCATATATTTT. It translates to CASSVGWVSGNTIYF.